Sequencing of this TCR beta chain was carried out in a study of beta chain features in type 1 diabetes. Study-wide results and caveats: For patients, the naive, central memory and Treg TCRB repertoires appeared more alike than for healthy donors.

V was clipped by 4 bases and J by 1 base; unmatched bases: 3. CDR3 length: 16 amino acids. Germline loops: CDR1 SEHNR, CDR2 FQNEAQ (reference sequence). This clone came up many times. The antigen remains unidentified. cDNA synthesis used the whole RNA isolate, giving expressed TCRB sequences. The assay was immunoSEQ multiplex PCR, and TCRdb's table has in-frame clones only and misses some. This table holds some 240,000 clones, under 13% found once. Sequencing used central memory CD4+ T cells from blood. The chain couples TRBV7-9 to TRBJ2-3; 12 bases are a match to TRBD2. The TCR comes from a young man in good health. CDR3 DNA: TGTGCCAGCAGCTCCTCTAGCGGGAGGGGCACAGATACGCAGTATTTT. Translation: CASSSSSGRGTDTQYF. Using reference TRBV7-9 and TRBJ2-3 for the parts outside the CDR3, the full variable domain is DTGVSQNPRHKITKRGQNVTFRCDPISEHNRLYWYRQTLGQGPEFLTYFQNEAQLEKSRLLSDRFSAERPKGSFSTLEIQRTEQGDSAMYLCASSSSSGRGTDTQYFGPGTRLTVL.